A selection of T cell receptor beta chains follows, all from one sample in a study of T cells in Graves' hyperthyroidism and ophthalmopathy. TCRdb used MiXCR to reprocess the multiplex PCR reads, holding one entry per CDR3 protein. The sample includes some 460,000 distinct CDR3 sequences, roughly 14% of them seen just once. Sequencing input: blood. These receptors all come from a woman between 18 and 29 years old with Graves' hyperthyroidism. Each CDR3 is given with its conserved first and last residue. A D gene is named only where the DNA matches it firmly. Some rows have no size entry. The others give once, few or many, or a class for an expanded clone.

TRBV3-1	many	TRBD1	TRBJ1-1	TGTGCCAGCAACAGGGGCTATATGAACACTGAAGCTTTCTTT	CASNRGYMNTEAFF
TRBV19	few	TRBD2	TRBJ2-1	TGTGCCAGTAGGGAAAAGACTAGCGGGAGTTGGGGTGAGCAGTTCTTC	CASREKTSGSWGEQFF
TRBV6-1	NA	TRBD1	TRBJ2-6	TGTGCCAGCAGTCGTACTACAGGGGCTGGGGCCAACGTCCTGACTTTC	CASSRTTGAGANVLTF
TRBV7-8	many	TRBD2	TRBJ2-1	TGTGCCAGCAGCTTAGGGACTAGCGGCTTAAATGAGCAGTTCTTC	CASSLGTSGLNEQFF
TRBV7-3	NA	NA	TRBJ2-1	TGTGCCAGCAGCTCAAAACCTAGCCCCTACAATGAGCAGTTCTTC	CASSSKPSPYNEQFF
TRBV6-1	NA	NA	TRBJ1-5	TGTGCCAGCAGCCAATGGGGAGACCTTGGTCAGCCCCAGCATTTT	CASSQWGDLGQPQHF
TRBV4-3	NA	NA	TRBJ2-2	TGCGCCAGCAGCCAAGAAGTTATATCGAACACCGGGGAGCTGTTTTTT	CASSQEVISNTGELFF
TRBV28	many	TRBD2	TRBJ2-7	TGTGCCAGCAGTTTTTGGGGTATGGGCGGGAGGACCGGCGAGCAGTACTTC	CASSFWGMGGRTGEQYF
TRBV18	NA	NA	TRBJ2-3	TGTGCCAGCTCACCAACGGAAGCAGATACGCAGTATTTT	CASSPTEADTQYF
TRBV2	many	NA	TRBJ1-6	TGTGCCAGCAGTGAAGAGCTGCTGGGGACTAATTCACCCCTCCACTTT	CASSEELLGTNSPLHF
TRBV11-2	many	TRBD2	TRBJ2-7	TGCGCCAGCAGCCTCCGGACTAGCGGGACATACGAGCAGTACTTC	CASSLRTSGTYEQYF
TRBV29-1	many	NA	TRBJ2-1	TGCAGCGTTGAAGAATTCCAGAAAGGCCCAGAAGTTGGGTACAATGAGCAGTTCTTC	CSVEEFQKGPEVGYNEQFF
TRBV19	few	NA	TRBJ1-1	TGTGCCAGTATGGGGAGGGTCTTCGAGACTGAAGCTTTCTTT	CASMGRVFETEAFF
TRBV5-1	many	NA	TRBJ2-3	TGCGCCAGCAGCTCTATTGGGACGCTCGGGACTAGCACAGATACGCAGTATTTT	CASSSIGTLGTSTDTQYF
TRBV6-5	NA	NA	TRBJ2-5	TGTGCCAGCAGTTACCCCGACATCTCCCAAGAGACCCAGTACTTC	CASSYPDISQETQYF
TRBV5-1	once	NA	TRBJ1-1	TGCGCCAGCAGCTTGCAAAGTGTGGACACTGAAGCTTTCTTT	CASSLQSVDTEAFF
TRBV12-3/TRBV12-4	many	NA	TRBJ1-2	TGTGCCAGCAGTTCTTACAACTATGGCTACACCTTC	CASSSYNYGYTF
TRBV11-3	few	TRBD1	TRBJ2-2	TGTGCCAGCAGCTTAGACAGGGGGCTCACCGGGGAGCTGTTTTTT	CASSLDRGLTGELFF
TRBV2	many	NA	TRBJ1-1	TGTGCCAGCAGTGAGGAGGTGGGGGCTGAAGCTTTCTTT	CASSEEVGAEAFF
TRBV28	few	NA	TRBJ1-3	TGTGCCAGCAGTTTGAGGCAGTCGATCTCTGGAACCACCATATATTTT	CASSLRQSISGTTIYF
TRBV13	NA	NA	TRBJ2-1	TGTGCCAGCAGCTCACTCGGTAGTGAACTGTTCTTC	CASSSLGSELFF
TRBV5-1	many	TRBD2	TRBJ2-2	TGCGCCAGCAGCTTGGGAATAGCGGGATCCACCGGGGAGCTGTTTTTT	CASSLGIAGSTGELFF
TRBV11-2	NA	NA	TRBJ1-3	TGTGCCAGCAGCTGGGCCTTGGACACCATATATTTT	CASSWALDTIYF
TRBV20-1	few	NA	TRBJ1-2	TGCAGTGCTAGAGATAGGACAGAACACTATGGCTACACCTTC	CSARDRTEHYGYTF
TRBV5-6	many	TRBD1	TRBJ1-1	TGTGCCAGCAGCTCCACGACAGGGTCCATCATGAACACTGAAGCTTTCTTT	CASSSTTGSIMNTEAFF
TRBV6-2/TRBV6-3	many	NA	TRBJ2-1	TGTGCCAGCAGTTACTCCCCCATCTACAATGAGCAGTTCTTC	CASSYSPIYNEQFF
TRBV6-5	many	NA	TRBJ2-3	TGTGCCAGCAGTTACTCGAGTCTGGGTAGTCGAAGATACACAGATACGCAGTATTTT	CASSYSSLGSRRYTDTQYF
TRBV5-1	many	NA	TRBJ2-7	TGCGCCAGCAGCTTAGCGGTCAGGGAATCCTACGAGCAGTACTTC	CASSLAVRESYEQYF
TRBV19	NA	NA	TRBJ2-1	TGTGCCAGTAGTATACTCGGTCCGGGACGTCGGGAGCAGTTCTTC	CASSILGPGRREQFF
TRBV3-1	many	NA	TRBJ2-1	TGTGCCAGCAGCCAAGCCCTAATTAATGAGCAGTTCTTC	CASSQALINEQFF
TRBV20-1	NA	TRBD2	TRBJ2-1	TGCAGTGCTCGCGCCGGCGAGACTAGCGGGTTAACTGAGCAGTTCTTC	CSARAGETSGLTEQFF
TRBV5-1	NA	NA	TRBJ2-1	TGCGCCAGCAGCTCCGAACGAAACTCCTACAATGAGCAGTTCTTC	CASSSERNSYNEQFF
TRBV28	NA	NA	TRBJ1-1	TGTGCCAGCAGTGGGGCGGGGGGGGGGGGCTTGAACACTGAAGCTTTCTTT	CASSGAGGGGLNTEAFF
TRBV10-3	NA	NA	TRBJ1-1	TGTGCCATCAGTGACAATATTGGGAACACTGAAGCTTTCTTT	CAISDNIGNTEAFF
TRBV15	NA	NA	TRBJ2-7	TGTGCCACCAGCAGAGATGGCAGGGGTTACGAGCAGTACTTC	CATSRDGRGYEQYF
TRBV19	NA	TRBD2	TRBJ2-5	TGTGCCAGTAGTATCGGGGGGGCGTTCCAAGAGACCCAGTACTTC	CASSIGGAFQETQYF
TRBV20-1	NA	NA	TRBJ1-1	TGCAGTGCTAGAGATGCGGCAGGGTGGGGAGCTTTCTTT	CSARDAAGWGAFF
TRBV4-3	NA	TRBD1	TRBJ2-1	TGCGCCAGCACGGTGGACAGGGCCTTATACAATGAGCAGTTCTTC	CASTVDRALYNEQFF
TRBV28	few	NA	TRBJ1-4	TGTGCCAGCAGGAAACTTGCAACTAATGAAAAACTGTTTTTT	CASRKLATNEKLFF
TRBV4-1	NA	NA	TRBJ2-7	TGCGCCAGCAGCCAAGTATCCGGACGGACCTACGAGCAGTACTTC	CASSQVSGRTYEQYF
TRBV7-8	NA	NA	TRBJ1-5	TGTGCCAGCAGCGCTACTGGGGGGGCAGCCCAGCATTTT	CASSATGGAAQHF